This is a list of T cell receptor beta chains from one sample in a study of PD-1 blockade in mismatch repair-deficient tumors. Clones were sequenced by immunoSEQ multiplex PCR, and TCRdb holds only the in-frame ones, with some missing. Of fewer than 50,000 clones listed, roughly 83% were seen once; the top ten hold over 20%. The sample here was peripheral blood, taken 4 weeks after starting pembrolizumab. The receptors were sampled from an adult with mismatch repair-deficient cancer. Both conserved end residues are part of each CDR3. D genes are given only for firm matches. Only some rows state a clone size, as once, few, many or a class for expanded clones.

CDR3aa	CDR3nt	d_gene	abundance	j_gene	v_gene
CASSLSRGTNEKLFF	TGTGCCAGCAGTTTATCTCGGGGGACTAATGAAAAACTGTTTTTT	NA	once	TRBJ1-4	TRBV27
CASSLDRGLYNEQFF	TGCGCCAGCAGCTTGGACAGGGGACTCTACAATGAGCAGTTCTTC	NA	NA	TRBJ2-1	TRBV5-1
CASSLKQPANYGYTF	TGTGCCAGCAGCTTAAAACAGCCAGCTAACTATGGCTACACCTTC	NA	NA	TRBJ1-2	TRBV11-2
CASSFISGRAGTQYF	TGTGCCAGCAGTTTTATTAGCGGGAGGGCCGGGACGCAGTATTTT	TRBD2	NA	TRBJ2-3	TRBV2
CASSWDGQGATDTQYF	TGCGCCAGCAGCTGGGATGGACAGGGGGCGACAGATACGCAGTATTTT	TRBD1	NA	TRBJ2-3	TRBV5-1
CASSLLLAGGFTGELFF	TGTGCCAGCAGTTTGCTACTAGCGGGAGGGTTCACCGGGGAGCTGTTTTTT	TRBD2	NA	TRBJ2-2	TRBV28
CASSEKTGEGYEQYF	TGTGCCAGCAGTGAGAAGACAGGGGAGGGCTACGAGCAGTACTTC	NA	few	TRBJ2-7	TRBV25-1
CASSFIREPYQETQYF	TGCGCCAGCAGCTTTATCCGGGAACCCTACCAAGAGACCCAGTACTTC	NA	NA	TRBJ2-5	TRBV5-1
CASSLVQGMATQYF	TGTGCCAGCAGCTTAGTACAGGGTATGGCGACCCAGTACTTC	NA	NA	TRBJ2-5	TRBV7-9
CASSPGQGPDTQYF	TGTGCCAGCAGCCCTGGACAGGGGCCAGATACGCAGTATTTT	TRBD1	NA	TRBJ2-3	TRBV5-5
CASSLSGTGGTDTDTQYF	TGTGCCAGCAGCTTATCCGGGACAGGGGGTACTGACACAGATACGCAGTATTTT	TRBD1	NA	TRBJ2-3	TRBV7-8
CASSLTPENEQFF	TGTGCCAGCAGTTTAACCCCGGAGAATGAGCAGTTCTTC	NA	few	TRBJ2-1	TRBV6-1
CASSPSGLTTEAFF	TGTGCCAGCTCACCATCTGGCCTGACTACTGAAGCTTTCTTT	NA	once	TRBJ1-1	TRBV18
CASSSGANTGELFF	TGCGCCAGCAGTTCAGGCGCGAACACCGGGGAGCTGTTTTTT	NA	NA	TRBJ2-2	TRBV5-1
CASSQDDNEQFF	TGCGCCAGCAGCCAAGACGACAATGAGCAGTTCTTC	NA	NA	TRBJ2-1	TRBV4-1
CASSADRGEEKLFF	TGTGCCAGCAGTGCCGATCGTGGCGAAGAAAAACTGTTTTTT	NA	NA	TRBJ1-4	TRBV6-5
CASRDYRGGNEQFF	TGTGCCAGCAGAGATTACAGGGGTGGAAATGAGCAGTTCTTC	TRBD1	NA	TRBJ2-1	TRBV2
CASSERASGSYEQYF	TGTGCCAGCAGTGAAAGGGCTAGCGGGAGCTACGAGCAGTACTTC	TRBD2	NA	TRBJ2-7	TRBV6-1
CASSEGGSYNEQFF	TGTGCCAGCAGTGAAGGGGGCTCCTACAATGAGCAGTTCTTC	NA	NA	TRBJ2-1	TRBV6-1
CASSPGLAGVEQYF	TGTGCCAGCTCGCCCGGACTAGCGGGAGTCGAGCAGTACTTC	TRBD2	few	TRBJ2-7	TRBV18
CSVGISTGNNEKLFF	TGCAGCGTTGGTATATCCACAGGGAACAATGAAAAACTGTTTTTT	NA	NA	TRBJ1-4	TRBV29-1
CSGSPGLGGELFF	TGCAGCGGCTCTCCGGGGCTAGGCGGGGAGCTGTTTTTT	NA	once	TRBJ2-2	TRBV29-1
CAGGQYNEQFF	TGTGCCGGGGGACAGTACAATGAGCAGTTCTTC	TRBD1	NA	TRBJ2-1	TRBV30
CAWSIERETQYF	TGTGCCTGGAGTATCGAGCGCGAGACCCAGTACTTC	NA	NA	TRBJ2-5	TRBV30
CASSLEEGKRQGSYEQYF	TGTGCCAGCAGCTTAGAGGAGGGAAAAAGACAGGGCTCCTACGAGCAGTACTTC	NA	NA	TRBJ2-7	TRBV7-9
CASSSRYVATKPGDNEQFF	TGTGCCAGCAGTTCCCGGTACGTAGCAACTAAGCCAGGAGACAATGAGCAGTTCTTC	NA	NA	TRBJ2-1	TRBV11-2
CASSFMDRQPQHF	TGTGCCAGCAGTTTCATGGACCGCCAGCCCCAGCATTTT	NA	NA	TRBJ1-5	TRBV28
CASSQFSGHNYEQYF	TGCGCCAGCAGCCAATTCTCTGGGCATAACTACGAGCAGTACTTC	NA	NA	TRBJ2-7	TRBV4-1
CASSLRLAGGAYNEQFF	TGTGCCAGCAGCCTCCGACTAGCGGGAGGAGCTTACAATGAGCAGTTCTTC	TRBD2	NA	TRBJ2-1	TRBV9
CASSFDPTRQHSYEQYF	TGTGCCAGCAGCTTCGACCCGACTAGGCAACACTCCTACGAGCAGTACTTC	NA	once	TRBJ2-7	TRBV7-8
CATRDVQGSSTEAFF	TGTGCCACCAGAGACGTACAGGGGTCGAGCACTGAAGCTTTCTTT	TRBD1	NA	TRBJ1-1	TRBV10-3
CASSPQDGGSETQYF	TGTGCCAGCAGCCCACAGGACGGAGGCAGCGAGACCCAGTACTTC	NA	NA	TRBJ2-5	TRBV4-2
CASSSSTTGTNTEAFF	TGTGCCAGCAGCTCGTCAACGACCGGGACGAACACTGAAGCTTTCTTT	NA	NA	TRBJ1-1	TRBV7-9
CASSLAGGAGQFF	TGTGCCAGCAGTTTAGCGGGAGGGGCTGGGCAGTTCTTC	TRBD2	once	TRBJ2-1	TRBV27
CASSQFRVEKLFF	TGCGCCAGCAGCCAATTTAGAGTGGAAAAACTGTTTTTT	NA	NA	TRBJ1-4	TRBV4-1
CASSFYSGLEVYEQYF	TGTGCCAGCAGCTTCTACTCGGGACTAGAGGTCTACGAGCAGTACTTC	TRBD2	once	TRBJ2-7	TRBV7-9
CASSLEAGLGYNEQFF	TGTGCCAGCAGCTTGGAAGCGGGCCTTGGGTACAATGAGCAGTTCTTC	NA	NA	TRBJ2-1	TRBV5-4
CSVDTLRGYTF	TGCAGCGTTGATACCCTTCGTGGCTACACCTTC	NA	NA	TRBJ1-2	TRBV29-1
CASSQGREWETQYF	TGCGCCAGCAGCCAAGGGAGGGAGTGGGAGACCCAGTACTTC	NA	many	TRBJ2-5	TRBV4-3
CATSRNYLAGHTGELFF	TGTGCCACCAGCCGAAACTACCTAGCGGGGCACACCGGGGAGCTGTTTTTT	TRBD2	NA	TRBJ2-2	TRBV15
CASSEGEVGTPYEQYF	TGTGCCAGCAGCGAAGGTGAGGTGGGGACCCCCTACGAGCAGTACTTC	NA	NA	TRBJ2-7	TRBV7-7